This TCR beta chain was captured by sequencing in a study of blood T cell repertoires in COVID-19. Study details: Sample material is recorded as cDNA or gDNA derived from T cells, B-cell-depleted T cells, or PBMCs.

Study processing details: Estimation of nucleated cell counts relied on the amplification of reference gene primers. The table came from immunoSEQ multiplex PCR; TCRdb's copy has only in-frame clones and leaves some out. V and J calls and clone size are copied from that table; D and trimming were computed from the DNA. The profile shows some 200,000 clones, about three quarters of them singletons. CDR3 length equals 15 residues. The V and J ends lost 3 bases and 1 base respectively, with 12 bases between them. Per germline, CDR1 MGHRA and CDR2 YSYEKL. The sequence was collected from an older woman with acute or convalescent COVID-19. The V call is TRBV4-1, the J call TRBJ1-1; maybe TRBD1 (5 bases). Sequenced input: peripheral blood. The CDR3 is CASSHSVRGNTEAFF. The DNA for the CDR3 is TGCGCCAGCAGCCATAGTGTTAGGGGGAACACTGAAGCTTTCTTT.